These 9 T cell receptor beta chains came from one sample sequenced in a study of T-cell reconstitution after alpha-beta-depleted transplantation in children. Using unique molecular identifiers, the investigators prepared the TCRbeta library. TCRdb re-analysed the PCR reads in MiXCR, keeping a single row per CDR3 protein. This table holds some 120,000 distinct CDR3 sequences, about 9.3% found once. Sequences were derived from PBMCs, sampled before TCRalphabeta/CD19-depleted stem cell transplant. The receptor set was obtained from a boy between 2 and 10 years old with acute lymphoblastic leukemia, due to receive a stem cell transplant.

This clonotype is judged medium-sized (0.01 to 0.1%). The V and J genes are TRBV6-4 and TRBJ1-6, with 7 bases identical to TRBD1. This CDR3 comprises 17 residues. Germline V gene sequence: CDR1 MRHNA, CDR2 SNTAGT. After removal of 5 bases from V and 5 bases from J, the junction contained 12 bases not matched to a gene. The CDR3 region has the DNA TGTGCCAGCAGTCAAACAGGGGAAGGATGGGATAATTCACCCCTCCACTTT. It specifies CASSQTGEGWDNSPLHF.

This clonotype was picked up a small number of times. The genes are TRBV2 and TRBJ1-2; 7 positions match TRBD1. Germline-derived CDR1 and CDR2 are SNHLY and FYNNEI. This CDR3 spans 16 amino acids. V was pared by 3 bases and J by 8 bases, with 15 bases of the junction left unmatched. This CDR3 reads CASSETIPTGSAGYTF. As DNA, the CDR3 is TGTGCCAGCAGTGAGACGATACCGACAGGGTCGGCCGGCTACACCTTC. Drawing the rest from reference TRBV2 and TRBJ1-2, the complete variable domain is EPEVTQTPSHQVTQMGQEVILRCVPISNHLYFYWYRQILGQKVEFLVSFYNNEISEKSEIFDDQFSVERPDGSNFTLKIRSTKLEDSAMYFCASSETIPTGSAGYTFGSGTRLTVV.

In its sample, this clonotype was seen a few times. CDR3 bases: TGTGCCAGCGGCTCGGGGATGTTGCACACTGAAGCTTTCTTT. This codes for CASGSGMLHTEAFF. V and J are TRBV27 and TRBJ1-1; D remains ambiguous. Germline-derived CDR1 and CDR2 are MNHEY and SMNVEV (reference sequence). V was shortened by 8 bases and J by 3 bases, with 16 bases between the two germline ends. The CDR3 runs 14 residues.

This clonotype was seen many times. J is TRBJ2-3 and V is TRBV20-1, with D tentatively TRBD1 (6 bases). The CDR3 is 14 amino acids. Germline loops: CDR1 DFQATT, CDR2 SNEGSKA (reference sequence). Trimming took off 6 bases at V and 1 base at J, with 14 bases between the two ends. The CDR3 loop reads CSAPQGTRTDTQYF. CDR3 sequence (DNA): TGCAGTGCCCCTCAGGGGACCCGCACAGATACGCAGTATTTT.

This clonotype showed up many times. The CDR3 DNA is TGTGCCACCAGCAGAGATAATAACCCTACCCGAGAGATCGGGGGCAGCAATAATCAGCCCCAGCATTTT. The encoded protein is CATSRDNNPTREIGGSNNQPQHF. The chain combines TRBV15 with TRBJ1-5, with D possibly TRBD1 on 6 matching bases. Trimming stripped 0 bases from V and 4 bases from J, with 34 bases between. The CDR3 is 23 residues long. The V gene's germline CDR1 is LNHNV and CDR2 YYDKDF (reference sequence).

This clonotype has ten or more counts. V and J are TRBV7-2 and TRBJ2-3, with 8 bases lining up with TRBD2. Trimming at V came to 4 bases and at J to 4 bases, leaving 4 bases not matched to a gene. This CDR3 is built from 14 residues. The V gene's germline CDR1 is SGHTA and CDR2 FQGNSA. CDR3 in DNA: TGTGCCAGCAGCTCCAGCGGGGGCCCAGATACGCAGTATTTT. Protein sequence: CASSSSGGPDTQYF.

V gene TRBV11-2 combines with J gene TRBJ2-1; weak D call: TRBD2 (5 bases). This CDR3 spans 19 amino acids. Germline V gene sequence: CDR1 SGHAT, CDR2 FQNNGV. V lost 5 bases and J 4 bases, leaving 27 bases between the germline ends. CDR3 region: CASSPPPRDIWTLYNEQFF. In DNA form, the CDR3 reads TGTGCCAGCAGCCCCCCCCCTCGAGACATATGGACTCTATACAATGAGCAGTTCTTC.

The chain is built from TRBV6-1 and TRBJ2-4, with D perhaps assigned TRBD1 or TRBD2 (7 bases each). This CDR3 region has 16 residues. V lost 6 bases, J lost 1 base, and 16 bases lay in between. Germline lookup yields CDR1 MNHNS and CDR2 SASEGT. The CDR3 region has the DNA TGTGCCAGCAGGGCGCAGGGGGGGTTTGCCAAAAACATTCAGTACTTC. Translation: CASRAQGGFAKNIQYF.

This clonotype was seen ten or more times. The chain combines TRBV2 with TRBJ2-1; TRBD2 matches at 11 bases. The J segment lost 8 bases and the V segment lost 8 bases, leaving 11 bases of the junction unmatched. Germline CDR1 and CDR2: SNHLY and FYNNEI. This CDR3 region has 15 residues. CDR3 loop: CASRQLAGVVHEQFF. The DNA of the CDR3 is TGTGCCAGCCGGCAACTAGCGGGAGTTGTCCATGAGCAGTTCTTC.